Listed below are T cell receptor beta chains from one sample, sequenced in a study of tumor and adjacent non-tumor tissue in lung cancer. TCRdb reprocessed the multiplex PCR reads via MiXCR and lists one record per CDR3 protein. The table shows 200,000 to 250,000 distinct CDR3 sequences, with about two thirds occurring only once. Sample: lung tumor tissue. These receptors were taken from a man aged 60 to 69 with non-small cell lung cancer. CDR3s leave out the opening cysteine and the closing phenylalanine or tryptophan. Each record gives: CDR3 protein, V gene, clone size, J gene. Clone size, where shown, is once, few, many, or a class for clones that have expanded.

SARDIWRTSTDTQY | TRBV20-1 | NA | TRBJ2-3
ARSLNPLEVGGHTDTQY | TRBV11-3 | NA | TRBJ2-3
NARAVKNPEAF | TRBV20-1 | NA | TRBJ1-1
TSSLMTGGYEQN | TRBV11-3 | NA | TRBJ2-7
ANSLRTGHTDTQY | TRBV11-3 | NA | TRBJ2-3
NAREGDNEQF | TRBV20-1 | NA | TRBJ2-1
ASILGAGDSDTQY | TRBV11-3 | NA | TRBJ2-3
SVLDGASHHEQY | TRBV29-1 | NA | TRBJ2-7
PNSYSRNQPQY | TRBV6-5 | NA | NA
ASSLQTSPTSTDTQY | TRBV4-3 | NA | TRBJ2-3
ASSPGRGGQPQH | TRBV5-5 | many | TRBJ1-5
ASSNTGTAGDQY | TRBV6-5 | NA | TRBJ2-5
SAKEGGGSTEAF | TRBV20-1 | few | TRBJ1-1
SARPSSGKFSEQF | TRBV20-1 | NA | TRBJ2-1
ASSHQLAGTETQY | TRBV4-1 | NA | TRBJ2-3
SASMAGSSYNSPLH | TRBV20-1 | once | TRBJ1-6
ANSYGNREAGYT | TRBV6-6 | NA | TRBJ1-2
ASCIDLTGTVLAF | TRBV19 | NA | TRBJ1-1
ASSDFHLEGGETQY | TRBV10-1 | NA | TRBJ2-5
ASSLWGLNTDTQY | TRBV5-6 | NA | TRBJ2-3
MGGTGPTEAF | TRBV20-1 | NA | TRBJ1-1
ASGTGLVEGRNTQY | TRBV11-2 | NA | TRBJ2-3
AGSQDLQGRGSGLYEQN | TRBV4-3 | NA | TRBJ2-7
SARGEIQEIQY | TRBV20-1 | few | TRBJ2-5
ASSLILAGEIQY | TRBV11-2 | once | TRBJ2-5
ASSYLGTSGGDIQY | TRBV6-5 | many | TRBJ2-4
SDQKVEDRGVAF | TRBV20-1 | NA | TRBJ1-1
ASSLRTFGDERPYEQY | TRBV11-2 | NA | TRBJ2-7
ASIVCRVYSPLH | TRBV10-2 | NA | TRBJ1-6
ASSSAWTGASETQY | TRBV11-2 | NA | TRBJ2-5
AWDRGPGAEAF | TRBV30 | NA | TRBJ1-1
SAVADYSNQPQL | TRBV20-1 | NA | TRBJ1-5
ASSVPLDGQGDETQY | TRBV2 | NA | TRBJ2-5
NARDLRLAGGSTGELF | TRBV20-1 | few | TRBJ2-2
ASSHQDDGMDNEQL | TRBV11-2 | NA | TRBJ2-1
ASTKSWSDTQY | TRBV7-2 | few | TRBJ2-3
SARDPRQGATGELF | TRBV20-1 | many | TRBJ2-2
ASSRGQGDFGTEAF | TRBV4-1 | many | TRBJ1-1
SVAEGAGPEIQY | TRBV20-1 | NA | TRBJ2-5
ASSPWTTSGRNEQF | TRBV11-2 | NA | TRBJ2-1
ASSQIEQGAHNYGYT | TRBV4-1 | NA | TRBJ1-2
AWMAGREQY | TRBV30 | NA | TRBJ2-7
ASSGHGLTKGNQPQH | TRBV19 | NA | TRBJ1-5